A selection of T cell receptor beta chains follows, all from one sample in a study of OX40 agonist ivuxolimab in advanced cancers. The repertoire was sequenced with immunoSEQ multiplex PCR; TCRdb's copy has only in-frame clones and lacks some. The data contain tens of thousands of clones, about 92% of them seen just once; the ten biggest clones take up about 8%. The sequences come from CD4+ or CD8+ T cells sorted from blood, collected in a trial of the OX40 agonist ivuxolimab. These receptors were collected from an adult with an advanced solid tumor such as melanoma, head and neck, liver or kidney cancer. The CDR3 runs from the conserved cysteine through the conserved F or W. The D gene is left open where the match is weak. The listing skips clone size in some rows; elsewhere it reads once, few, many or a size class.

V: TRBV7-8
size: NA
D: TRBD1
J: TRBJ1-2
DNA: TGTGCCAGCAGCCTAAATGCCGGGACAGCCTCTTATGGCTACACCTTC
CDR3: CASSLNAGTASYGYTF

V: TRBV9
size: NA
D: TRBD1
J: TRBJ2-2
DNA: TGTGCCAGCAGCGGAGGGACAGGACTCACCGGGGAGCTGTTTTTT
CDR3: CASSGGTGLTGELFF

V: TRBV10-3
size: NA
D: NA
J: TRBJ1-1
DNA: TGTGCCATCAGTGATTTGGGGGAGGCTGAAGCTTTCTTT
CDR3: CAISDLGEAEAFF

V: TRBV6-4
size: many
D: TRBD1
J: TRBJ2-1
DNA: TGTGCCACAGCACGGACAGGTGACTACAATGAGCAGTTCTTC
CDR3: CATARTGDYNEQFF

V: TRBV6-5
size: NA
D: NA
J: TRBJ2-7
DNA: TGTGCCAGCGGCAAGAGCTCCTACGAGCAGTACTTC
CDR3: CASGKSSYEQYF

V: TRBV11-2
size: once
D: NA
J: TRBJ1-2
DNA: TGTGCCAGCAGCGCCGAGGAGTATGGCTACACCTTC
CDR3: CASSAEEYGYTF

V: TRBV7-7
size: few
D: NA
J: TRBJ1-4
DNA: TGTGCCAGCAGTAAGGACGGTGAAAAACTGTTTTTT
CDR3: CASSKDGEKLFF

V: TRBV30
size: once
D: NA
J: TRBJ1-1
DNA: TGTGCCTGCGAACTACCCCTAGGCCCTGAAGCTTTCTTT
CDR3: CACELPLGPEAFF

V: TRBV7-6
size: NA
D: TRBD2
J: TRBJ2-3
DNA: TGTGCCAGCAGCTTAACCCCCCACTATACTAGCGGGGACCGGGGTAGCACAGATACGCAGTATTTT
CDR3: CASSLTPHYTSGDRGSTDTQYF

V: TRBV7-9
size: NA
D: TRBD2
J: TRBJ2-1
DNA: TGTGCCAGCAGCTTCCTCCCCGGGGGGGCCCCGGGGAATGAGCAGTTCTTC
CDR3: CASSFLPGGAPGNEQFF

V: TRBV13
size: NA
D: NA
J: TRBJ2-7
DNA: TGTGCCAGCAGCCCGCGACAGGATAGGGAGCAGTACTTC
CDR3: CASSPRQDREQYF

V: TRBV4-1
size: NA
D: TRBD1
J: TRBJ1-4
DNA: TGCGCCAGCAGCCAATCCGGGACAGGGGGCGAGAAACTGTTTTTT
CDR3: CASSQSGTGGEKLFF

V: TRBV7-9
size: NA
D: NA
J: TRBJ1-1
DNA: TGTGCCAGCAGCTTAGCTTGGGCAGAAGCTTTCTTT
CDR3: CASSLAWAEAFF

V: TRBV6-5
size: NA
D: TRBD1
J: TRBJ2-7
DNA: TGTGCCAGCAGGGAGAGGACAGGGGGAAGGGACGAGCAGTACTTC
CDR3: CASRERTGGRDEQYF

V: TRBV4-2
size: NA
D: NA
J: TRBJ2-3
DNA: TGTGCCAGCAGCCTTAAGGAGGCCACAGATACGCAGTATTTT
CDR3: CASSLKEATDTQYF

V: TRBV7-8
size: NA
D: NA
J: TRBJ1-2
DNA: TGTGCCAGCAGCGGCGGAGCAGGGATGGACTATGGCTACACCTTC
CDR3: CASSGGAGMDYGYTF

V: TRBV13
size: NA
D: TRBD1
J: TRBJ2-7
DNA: TGTGCCAGCAGCTTAGTCGGCAGGGGGTACGAGCAGTACTTC
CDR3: CASSLVGRGYEQYF

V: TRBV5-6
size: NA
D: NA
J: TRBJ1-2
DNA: TGTGCCAGCAGCTTGAAAACCTTCTATGGCTACACCTTC
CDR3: CASSLKTFYGYTF

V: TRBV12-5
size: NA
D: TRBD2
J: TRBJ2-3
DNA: TGTGCTAGTGACGCACTAGCGGGGGTTAGCACAGATACGCAGTATTTT
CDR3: CASDALAGVSTDTQYF

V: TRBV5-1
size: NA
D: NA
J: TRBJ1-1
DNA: TGCGCCAGCAGCTTGGGACAGGCGAGGAACACTGAAGCTTTCTTT
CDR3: CASSLGQARNTEAFF

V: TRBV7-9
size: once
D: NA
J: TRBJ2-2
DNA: TGTGCCAGCAGCTTAGCGACTGCCTTTTTGGACACCGGGGAGCTGTTTTTT
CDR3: CASSLATAFLDTGELFF

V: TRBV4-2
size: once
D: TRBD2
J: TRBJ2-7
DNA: TGTGCCAGCAGCCCGACTAGCGGGGGCCTCTACGAGCAGTACTTC
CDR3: CASSPTSGGLYEQYF

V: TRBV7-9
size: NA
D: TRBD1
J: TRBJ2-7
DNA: TGTGCCAGCAGCTTAACTCGCCTCGACAGGGGGCAAGGAGAATACGAGCAGTACTTC
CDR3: CASSLTRLDRGQGEYEQYF

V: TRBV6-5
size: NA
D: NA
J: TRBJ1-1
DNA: TGTGCCAGCAGTTACTCGTGGTACACTGAAGCTTTCTTT
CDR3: CASSYSWYTEAFF

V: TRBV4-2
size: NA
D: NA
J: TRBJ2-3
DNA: TGTGCCAGCAGCAACCCAGCGGTGACCCCCGCCGCAGATACGCAGTATTTT
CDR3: CASSNPAVTPAADTQYF

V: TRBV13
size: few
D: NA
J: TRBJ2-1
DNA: TGTGCCAGCAGCACTGAGGACGGAGCGAATGAGCAGTTCTTC
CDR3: CASSTEDGANEQFF

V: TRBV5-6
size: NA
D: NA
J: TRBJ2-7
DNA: TGTGCCAGCAGCCCGAAACAGGGTCGCGCCTACGAGCAGTACTTC
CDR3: CASSPKQGRAYEQYF

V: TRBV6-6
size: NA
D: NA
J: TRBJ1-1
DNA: TGTGCCAGCAGTTACGGGGGGCACACTGAAGCTTTCTTT
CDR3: CASSYGGHTEAFF

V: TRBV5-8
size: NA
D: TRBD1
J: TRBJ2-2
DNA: TGTGCCAGCAGCTCGAGGACAGGATCCCCCTTGCCGAACACCGGGGAGCTGTTTTTT
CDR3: CASSSRTGSPLPNTGELFF

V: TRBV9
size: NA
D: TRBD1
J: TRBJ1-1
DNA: TGTGCCAGCAGCGAATTCAGTCAGGGGGCCCCGCGGGGCACTGAAGCTTTCTTT
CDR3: CASSEFSQGAPRGTEAFF

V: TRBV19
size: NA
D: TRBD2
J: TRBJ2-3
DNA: TGTGCCGGTACCGGGACTAGCGGTTTTAGAGATACGCAGTATTTT
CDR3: CAGTGTSGFRDTQYF

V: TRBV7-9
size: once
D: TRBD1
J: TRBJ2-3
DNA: TGTGCCAGCAGCTTACCCATCGACAGGGAGACTAGCACAGATACGCAGTATTTT
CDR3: CASSLPIDRETSTDTQYF

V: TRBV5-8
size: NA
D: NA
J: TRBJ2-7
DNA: TGTGCCAGCAGCAACTACGAGCAGTACTTC
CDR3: CASSNYEQYF

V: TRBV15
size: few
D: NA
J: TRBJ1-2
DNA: TGTGCCACCAGCAGCCCTGACTTGGAGGGCTACACCTTC
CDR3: CATSSPDLEGYTF